This T cell receptor beta chain was recorded in a study of persistence of HIV-infected CD4 T cells. Regarding the study as a whole: Rare CMV-responding cells carrying HIV-1 proviruses were not analyzed separately for TCR. Degenerate expanded CDR3beta sequences were enriched among CMV- and Gag-responding cells. TCRbeta richness was lower in CMV- and Gag-responding cells than in anti-CD3/anti-CD28-responding cells.

A word on this clone: No antigen is known for it.

This was the immunoSEQ version 4 assay in survey mode. Assay: immunoSEQ multiplex PCR; the TCRdb copy retains only in-frame clones and omits some. The sample contains 35,000 to 55,000 clones, roughly 90% of which appear only once. Anti-CD3/anti-CD28 beads served as a nonspecific positive control stimulus. Sorting of responding CD4+ T cells relied on upregulated CD40 ligand together with CD69. CD8+ T cells were removed from PBMCs prior to stimulation. This receptor was taken from an adult man with HIV who was CMV-seropositive. Source: CD4+ T cells sorted from PBMCs after approximately 19-hour stimulation, taken from a patient who received antiretroviral therapy.

In nucleotides, the CDR3 is TGTGCCAGCAGTGACTCGAGTCTTGGGACTAGCGGGGTCAATGAGCAGTTCTTC. Translating it yields CASSDSSLGTSGVNEQFF. The genes are TRBV6-4 and TRBJ2-1, with 13 bases that match TRBD2. This CDR3 contains 18 residues. Germline V gene data show CDR1 as MRHNA and CDR2 as SNTAGT. J gave up 6 bases and V 0 bases, and 8 bases lay outside the gene matches.